One and the same sample provided the 25 T cell receptor beta chains below, sequenced in a study of shared T cell receptors in the human thymus. The assay was immunoSEQ multiplex PCR, and TCRdb's table has in-frame clones only and misses some. The data hold more than 300,000 clones, with approximately 95% observed a single time. Sequencing was done on a sample of thymocytes. The receptors here all came from a human donor.

The chain is built from TRBV29-1 and TRBJ2-3; 8 bases are a match to TRBD2. Germline V lookup: CDR1 SQVTM, CDR2 ANQGSEA. This CDR3 has 14 amino acids. Losses at the gene ends were 4 bases for V and 4 bases for J; bases not matched to a gene: 7. The CDR3 protein is CSVGGGRFADTQYF. CDR3 bases: TGCAGCGTTGGGGGCGGGAGGTTCGCAGATACGCAGTATTTT.

The gene calls are TRBV4-3 and TRBJ2-3; a weak D match, TRBD1 (5 bases). CDR1 LGHNA and CDR2 YSLEER come from the germline V gene. The V and J ends lost 4 bases and 4 bases respectively, with 18 bases between them. This CDR3 is built from 16 residues. The CDR3 is CASSPRGHLVADTQYF. The CDR3 coding sequence is TGCGCCAGCAGCCCTAGAGGACACCTTGTAGCAGATACGCAGTATTTT.

The chain employs TRBV7-8 and TRBJ2-7; 13 nucleotides line up with TRBD2. Germline assignment: CDR1 SGHVS and CDR2 FQNEAQ. Losses at the gene ends were 5 bases for V and 3 bases for J; bases not matched to a gene: 4. The CDR3 runs 15 residues. Here the CDR3 DNA reads TGTGCCAGCAGCCCCTGGACTAGCGGGAGCTACGAGCAGTACTTC. Translation gives CASSPWTSGSYEQYF. The whole variable domain, filled in from reference TRBV7-8 and TRBJ2-7, reads GAGVSQSPRYKVAKRGQDVALRCDPISGHVSLFWYQQALGQGPEFLTYFQNEAQLDKSGLPSDRFFAERPEGSVSTLKIQRTQQEDSAVYLCASSPWTSGSYEQYFGPGTRLTVT.

This clone was counted between two and nine times. The chain combines TRBV18 with TRBJ1-2, with a weak D call TRBD1 (5 bases). The germline V gene encodes CDR1 KGHSH and CDR2 LQKENI. V was trimmed by 3 bases and J by 8 bases, leaving 13 bases between them. CDR3 length: 13 residues. The CDR3 DNA sequence: TGTGCCAGCTCACCGTGGGCTGGGGACGGCTACACCTTC. It translates to CASSPWAGDGYTF. Full variable domain (missing parts from reference TRBV18 and TRBJ1-2): NAGVMQNPRHLVRRRGQEARLRCSPMKGHSHVYWYRQLPEEGLKFMVYLQKENIIDESGMPKERFSAEFPKEGPSILRIQQVVRGDSAAYFCASSPWAGDGYTFGSGTRLTVV.

In DNA, the CDR3 is TGTGCCAGCAGCTTCGGTTTGAGACTGAGCTCCTACGAGCAGTACTTC. It is translated as CASSFGLRLSSYEQYF. The rearrangement joins TRBV5-8 to TRBJ2-7, with D unresolved. With 2 bases removed from V and 0 bases from J, the gap between germline ends came to 15 bases. CDR3 length: 16 residues. CDR1 and CDR2 from the germline V gene are SGHTS and YDEGEE.

The J gene is TRBJ2-3, the V gene TRBV15, with D unresolved. This CDR3 is built from 15 residues. CDR1 is LNHNV and CDR2 is YYDKDF in the germline V gene (reference sequence). V was trimmed by 1 base and J by 1 base, leaving 9 bases between them. CDR3 bases: TGTGCCACCAGCAGAGGGACGGAGCGCACAGATACGCAGTATTTT. Amino acids: CATSRGTERTDTQYF.

The CDR3 region has the DNA TGTGCCAGCTCACCGGGCCAGGGGGAGACCCAGTACTTC. It is translated as CASSPGQGETQYF. This chain uses TRBV18 with TRBJ2-5, with a weak D call TRBD1 (6 bases). Per the germline V gene, CDR1 is KGHSH and CDR2 is LQKENI. V lost 3 bases, J lost 5 bases, and 10 bases lay in between. The CDR3 has 13 residues.

The gene calls are TRBV7-3 and TRBJ2-1; 12 bases are a match to TRBD2. The V gene end was trimmed by 2 bases and the J gene end by 7 bases; junction bases not matched to a gene: 6. The CDR3 is 16 residues long. Germline lookup yields CDR1 SGHTA and CDR2 FQGTGA. For the CDR3, the DNA is TGTGCCAGCAGCTTACGGTCGACTAGCGGGAGAAATGAGCAGTTCTTC. It codes for CASSLRSTSGRNEQFF. The whole variable domain, remainder taken from reference TRBV7-3 and TRBJ2-1, is GAGVSQTPSNKVTEKGKYVELRCDPISGHTALYWYRQSLGQGPEFLIYFQGTGAADDSGLPNDRFFAVRPEGSVSTLKIQRTERGDSAVYLCASSLRSTSGRNEQFFGPGTRLTVL.

The V call is TRBV14, the J call TRBJ1-1; 7 nucleotides line up with TRBD1. The length of the CDR3 is 13 residues. J was trimmed by 6 bases and V by 4 bases; bases with no gene match: 5. Germline-derived CDR1 and CDR2 are SGHDN and FVKESK. CDR3 loop: CASSPDRDPEAFF. The DNA for the CDR3 is TGTGCCAGCAGCCCCGACAGGGACCCTGAAGCTTTCTTT.

The CDR3 loop reads CASSCSYRDRIFHEQYF. The CDR3 DNA sequence: TGCGCCAGCAGCTGCTCATACCGGGACAGGATATTCCACGAGCAGTACTTC. The rearrangement joins TRBV5-1 to TRBJ2-7, with 8 bases aligning to TRBD1. This CDR3 spans 17 amino acids. Germline CDR1 is SGHRS and CDR2 is YFSETQ. The V gene end was trimmed by 3 bases and the J gene end by 5 bases; junction bases not matched to a gene: 16.

In DNA form, the CDR3 reads TGTGCCAGCAGCTTAGGGACTAGTGCTAAAGTGGATGAGCAGTTCTTC. Translated: CASSLGTSAKVDEQFF. The rearrangement links TRBV11-2 to TRBJ2-1; 7 bases match TRBD2. The J segment lost 8 bases and the V segment lost 1 base, leaving 11 bases of the junction unmatched. The germline V gene encodes CDR1 SGHAT and CDR2 FQNNGV. The CDR3 totals 16 residues.

The V and J genes are TRBV28 and TRBJ2-1, with 10 bases fitting TRBD1. The V gene end was trimmed by 5 bases and the J gene end by 0 bases; junction bases not matched to a gene: 16. The CDR3 contains 20 residues. The germline CDR1 and CDR2 sequences are MDHEN and SYDVKM. CDR3 sequence (DNA): TGTGCCAGCAGTCCTCCCCAACGACAGGGGGCGATAGCCTCCTACAATGAGCAGTTCTTC. It translates to CASSPPQRQGAIASYNEQFF.

This clone was recorded only once. The chain joins TRBV5-1 to TRBJ2-1; TRBD1 or TRBD2 may be the D gene (5 bases each). The length of the CDR3 is 14 residues. V was pared by 7 bases and J by 8 bases, with 19 bases between. Per germline, CDR1 SGHRS and CDR2 YFSETQ. The CDR3 here is CASHKGRKFDEQFF. CDR3 DNA: TGCGCCAGCCACAAGGGACGGAAGTTTGATGAGCAGTTCTTC.

The chain combines TRBV19 with TRBJ2-2; 10 nucleotides align to TRBD2. Germline V gives CDR1 LNHDA, CDR2 SQIVND (reference sequence). Trimming took 1 base from V and 4 from J; bases not matched to a gene: 15. The CDR3 covers 20 residues. This chain's CDR3 is CASSIGGRLAGASGTGELFF. The CDR3 DNA reads TGTGCCAGTAGTATAGGGGGAAGGCTAGCGGGAGCCTCGGGCACCGGGGAGCTGTTTTTT.

The gene calls are TRBV7-2 and TRBJ2-3, with TRBD1 matching 9 bases. Germline values: CDR1 SGHTA, CDR2 FQGNSA. With 5 bases clipped from V and 3 bases from J, the junction kept 6 bases outside the gene matches. The CDR3 covers 15 residues. CDR3 residues: CASSPRGTGTDTQYF. The CDR3 DNA sequence: TGTGCCAGCAGCCCCCGAGGGACAGGGACAGATACGCAGTATTTT. The whole variable domain, filled in from reference TRBV7-2 and TRBJ2-3, reads GAGVSQSPSNKVTEKGKDVELRCDPISGHTALYWYRQSLGQGLEFLIYFQGNSAPDKSGLPSDRFSAERTGGSVSTLTIQRTQQEDSAVYLCASSPRGTGTDTQYFGPGTRLTVL.

This clone appeared a single time. V gene TRBV19 combines with J gene TRBJ1-5; no clear D. Germline V lookup: CDR1 LNHDA, CDR2 SQIVND (reference sequence). Trimming removed 3 bases at V and 5 bases at J, with 14 bases between. The CDR3 sequence is 15 residues long. CDR3 bases: TGTGCCAGTAGTATCATGAAGTTACCGGATCAGCCCCAGCATTTT. As protein: CASSIMKLPDQPQHF.

This clone was seen just once. The chain employs TRBV10-1 and TRBJ2-7; 7 nucleotides agree with TRBD1. CDR3 size: 15 residues. Germline trimming cut 4 bases from V and 0 bases from J; bases unmatched to any gene: 6. Germline-derived CDR1 and CDR2 are WNHNN and SYGVQD (reference sequence). CDR3 coding DNA: TGCGCCAGCAGTGCGACAGGGTTTCGCTCCTACGAGCAGTACTTC. As protein: CASSATGFRSYEQYF.

V is TRBV7-9 and J is TRBJ2-7; 8 positions agree with TRBD1. The J segment lost 4 bases and the V segment lost 1 base, leaving 18 bases of the junction unmatched. Per germline, CDR1 SEHNR and CDR2 FQNEAQ (reference sequence). CDR3 length: 19 amino acids. The CDR3 DNA follows: TGTGCCAGCAGCTTAGGTGGCGGGACAGGCAACCCCCTCAGGTACGAGCAGTACTTC. This translates into CASSLGGGTGNPLRYEQYF.

The rearrangement uses TRBV7-2 and TRBJ1-1; no firm D call. CDR1 is SGHTA, CDR2 FQGNSA, per germline. The V end was cut by 3 bases, the J end by 1 base, with 9 bases between. This CDR3 is 14 amino acids long. This CDR3 is CASSFTGRNTEAFF. CDR3 bases: TGTGCCAGCAGCTTTACCGGGAGGAACACTGAAGCTTTCTTT. The whole variable domain, remainder taken from reference TRBV7-2 and TRBJ1-1, is GAGVSQSPSNKVTEKGKDVELRCDPISGHTALYWYRQSLGQGLEFLIYFQGNSAPDKSGLPSDRFSAERTGGSVSTLTIQRTQQEDSAVYLCASSFTGRNTEAFFGQGTRLTVV.

V gene TRBV30 combines with J gene TRBJ1-4, with 9 bases lining up with TRBD1. Looked up from germline, CDR1 is GTSNPN and CDR2 is SVGIG (reference sequence). CDR3 length: 14 amino acids. J lost 4 bases, V lost 4 bases, and 4 bases had no gene match. The CDR3 loop reads CAWTRQGGNEKLFF. The CDR3 DNA is TGTGCCTGGACGCGACAGGGGGGTAATGAAAAACTGTTTTTT.

The chain carries TRBV7-2 and TRBJ2-7, with D tentatively TRBD1 (6 bases). CDR3 length equals 16 residues. CDR1 is SGHTA and CDR2 is FQGNSA in the germline V gene. The V and J ends lost 2 bases and 5 bases respectively, with 19 bases between them. CDR3 residues: CASSLRSRQGLDEQYF. The DNA of the CDR3 is TGTGCCAGCAGCTTACGTTCGCGGCAGGGGTTGGACGAGCAGTACTTC.

The V and J genes are TRBV6-1 and TRBJ2-1; TRBD1 might be the D (5 bases). The ends were cut back, 2 bases at V and 6 bases at J, with 14 bases in the middle. This CDR3 contains 15 residues. Germline CDR1 is MNHNS and CDR2 is SASEGT. CDR3 nucleotides: TGTGCCAGCAGTGAATGGAAGGGGCAGGGCAATGAGCAGTTCTTC. It yields the protein CASSEWKGQGNEQFF.

The sample holds a few counts of this clone. The genes are TRBV7-6 and TRBJ2-2; 9 positions agree with TRBD2. The ends lost 2 bases at V and 4 bases at J; junction bases unmatched: 2. Germline V gives CDR1 SGHVS, CDR2 FNYEAQ. CDR3 length: 15 residues. This CDR3 reads CASSLRTSVTGELFF. DNA for the CDR3: TGTGCCAGCAGCTTACGGACTAGCGTCACCGGGGAGCTGTTTTTT.

This clone came up a few times. The chain has TRBV11-2 and TRBJ2-7; TRBD2 matches 12 bases. The CDR3 has 20 amino acids. After removal of 0 bases from V and 1 base from J, the junction contained 13 bases not matched to a gene. Per germline, CDR1 SGHAT and CDR2 FQNNGV. CDR3 DNA: TGTGCCAGCAGCTTAGAACGATCGGGCCTAGCGGGAGGGAGGTCCTACGAGCAGTACTTC. Translated: CASSLERSGLAGGRSYEQYF.

This sequence joins TRBV4-1 and TRBJ2-7; 9 bases match TRBD2. The CDR3 contains 17 residues. The trim removed 0 bases at V and 3 bases at J, leaving 9 bases unmatched. Germline assignment: CDR1 MGHRA and CDR2 YSYEKL. CDR3 coding DNA: TGCGCCAGCAGCCAAGATCGCCCTAGCGGGATTTTCTACGAGCAGTACTTC. Protein: CASSQDRPSGIFYEQYF.